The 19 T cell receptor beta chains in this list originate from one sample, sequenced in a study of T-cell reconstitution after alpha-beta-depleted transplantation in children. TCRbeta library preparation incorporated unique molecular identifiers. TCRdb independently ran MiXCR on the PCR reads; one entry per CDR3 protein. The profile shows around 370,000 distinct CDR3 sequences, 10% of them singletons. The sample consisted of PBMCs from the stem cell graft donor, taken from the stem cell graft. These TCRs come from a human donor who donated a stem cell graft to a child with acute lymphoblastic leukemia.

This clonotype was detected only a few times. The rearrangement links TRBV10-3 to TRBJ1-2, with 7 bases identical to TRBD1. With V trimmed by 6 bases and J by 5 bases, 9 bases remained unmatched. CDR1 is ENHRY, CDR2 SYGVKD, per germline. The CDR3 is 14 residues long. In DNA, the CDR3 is TGTGCCATCAGAAAGACAGGGATAGAGTATGGCTACACCTTC. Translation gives CAIRKTGIEYGYTF.

In DNA, the CDR3 is TGTGCCAGCAGCTACCGCCAGACAGGGGGTAATGAGCAGTTCTTC. It translates to CASSYRQTGGNEQFF. The chain recombines TRBV7-6 with TRBJ2-1; TRBD1 agrees at 9 bases. This CDR3 contains 15 residues. The V and J ends lost 4 bases and 7 bases, in that order; junction bases with no gene match: 8. Per germline, CDR1 SGHVS and CDR2 FNYEAQ.

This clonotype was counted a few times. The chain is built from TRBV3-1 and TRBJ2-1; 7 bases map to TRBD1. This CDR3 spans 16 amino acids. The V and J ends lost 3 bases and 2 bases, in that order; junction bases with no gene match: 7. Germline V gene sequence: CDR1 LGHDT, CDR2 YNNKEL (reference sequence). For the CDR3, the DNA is TGTGCCAGCAGCCAGACCAGACAGGGCCCCTACAATGAGCAGTTCTTC. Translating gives CASSQTRQGPYNEQFF.

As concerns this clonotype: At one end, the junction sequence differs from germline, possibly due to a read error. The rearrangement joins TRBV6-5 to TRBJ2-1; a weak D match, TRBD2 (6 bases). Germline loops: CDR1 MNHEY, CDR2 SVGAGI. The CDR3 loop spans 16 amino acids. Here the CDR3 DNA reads TGTGCCAGCAGTTACTCCCGGGACTCGATCTACAATGCGCAGTTCTTC. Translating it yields CASSYSRDSIYNAQFF.

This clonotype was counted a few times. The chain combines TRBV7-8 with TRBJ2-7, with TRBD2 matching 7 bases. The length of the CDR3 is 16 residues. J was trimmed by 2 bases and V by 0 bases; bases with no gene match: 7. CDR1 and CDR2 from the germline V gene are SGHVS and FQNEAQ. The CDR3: CASSLAWVAGTYEQYF. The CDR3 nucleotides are TGTGCCAGCAGCTTAGCTTGGGTAGCGGGTACCTACGAGCAGTACTTC.

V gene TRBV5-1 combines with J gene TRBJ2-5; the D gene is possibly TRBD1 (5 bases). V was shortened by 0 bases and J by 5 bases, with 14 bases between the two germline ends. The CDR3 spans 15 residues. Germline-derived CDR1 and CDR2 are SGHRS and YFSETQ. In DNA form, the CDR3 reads TGCGCCAGCAGCTTGGAGGCCACAGGCGGTGAGACCCAGTACTTC. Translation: CASSLEATGGETQYF.

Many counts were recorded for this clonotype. DNA of the CDR3: TGTGCCAGCAGTTTGGCGGGGGGCCAGCCCCAGCATTTT. It is translated as CASSLAGGQPQHF. V gene TRBV6-5 combines with J gene TRBJ1-5; tentatively, D is TRBD1 (6 bases). Germline V gene data show CDR1 as MNHEY and CDR2 as SVGAGI. The V end was cut by 4 bases, the J end by 7 bases, with 11 bases between. The length of the CDR3 is 13 residues.

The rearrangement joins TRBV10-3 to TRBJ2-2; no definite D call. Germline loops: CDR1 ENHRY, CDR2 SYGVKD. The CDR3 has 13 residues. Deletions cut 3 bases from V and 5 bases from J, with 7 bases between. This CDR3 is CAISEQKTGELFF. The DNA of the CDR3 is TGTGCCATCAGTGAACAGAAAACCGGGGAGCTGTTTTTT.

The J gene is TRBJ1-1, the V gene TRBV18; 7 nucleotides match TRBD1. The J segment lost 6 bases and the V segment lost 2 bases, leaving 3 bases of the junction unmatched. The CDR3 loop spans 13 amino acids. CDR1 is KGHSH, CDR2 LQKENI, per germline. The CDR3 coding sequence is TGTGCCAGCTCACCAGGGCAGGGGGCTGAAGCTTTCTTT. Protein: CASSPGQGAEAFF. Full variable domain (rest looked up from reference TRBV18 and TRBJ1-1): NAGVMQNPRHLVRRRGQEARLRCSPMKGHSHVYWYRQLPEEGLKFMVYLQKENIIDESGMPKERFSAEFPKEGPSILRIQQVVRGDSAAYFCASSPGQGAEAFFGQGTRLTVV.

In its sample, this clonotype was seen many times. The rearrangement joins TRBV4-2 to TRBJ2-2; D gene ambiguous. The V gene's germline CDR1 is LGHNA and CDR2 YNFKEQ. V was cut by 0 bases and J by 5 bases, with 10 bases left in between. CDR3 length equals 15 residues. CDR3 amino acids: CASSQESRVTGELFF. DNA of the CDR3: TGTGCCAGCAGCCAAGAATCAAGGGTGACCGGGGAGCTGTTTTTT.

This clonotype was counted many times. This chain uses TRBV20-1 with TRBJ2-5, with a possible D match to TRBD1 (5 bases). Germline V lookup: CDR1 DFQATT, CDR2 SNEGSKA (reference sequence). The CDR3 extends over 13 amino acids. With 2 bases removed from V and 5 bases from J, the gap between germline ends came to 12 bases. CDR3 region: CSARMDTEETQYF. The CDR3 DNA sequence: TGCAGTGCTAGAATGGACACGGAGGAGACCCAGTACTTC.

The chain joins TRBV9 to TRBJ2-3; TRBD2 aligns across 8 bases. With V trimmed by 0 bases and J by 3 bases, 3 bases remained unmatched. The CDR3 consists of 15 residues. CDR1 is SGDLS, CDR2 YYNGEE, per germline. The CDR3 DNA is TGTGCCAGCAGCGTAGTAACGGGAGGGACAGATACGCAGTATTTT. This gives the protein CASSVVTGGTDTQYF.

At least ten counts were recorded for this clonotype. The CDR3 sequence: CSADREGDTQYF. The CDR3, as DNA: TGCAGTGCTGACAGGGAAGGGGATACGCAGTATTTT. The rearrangement uses TRBV20-1 and TRBJ2-3; TRBD1 matches at 7 bases. CDR1 and CDR2 from the germline V gene are DFQATT and SNEGSKA (reference sequence). The ends lost 5 bases at V and 6 bases at J; junction bases unmatched: 5. The CDR3 contains 12 residues.

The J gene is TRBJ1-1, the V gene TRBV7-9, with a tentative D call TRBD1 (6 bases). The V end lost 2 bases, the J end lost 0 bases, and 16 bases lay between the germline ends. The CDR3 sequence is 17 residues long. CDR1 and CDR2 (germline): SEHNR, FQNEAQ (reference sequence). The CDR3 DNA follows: TGTGCCAGCAGCTTATCGACAGGCTGGGGCATGAACACTGAAGCTTTCTTT. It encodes CASSLSTGWGMNTEAFF.

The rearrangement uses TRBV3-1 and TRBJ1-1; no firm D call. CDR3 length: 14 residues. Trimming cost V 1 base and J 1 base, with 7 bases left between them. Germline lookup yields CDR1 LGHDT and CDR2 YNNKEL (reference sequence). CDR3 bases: TGTGCCAGCAGCCAAGCATCAGCGAACACTGAAGCTTTCTTT. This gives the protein CASSQASANTEAFF.

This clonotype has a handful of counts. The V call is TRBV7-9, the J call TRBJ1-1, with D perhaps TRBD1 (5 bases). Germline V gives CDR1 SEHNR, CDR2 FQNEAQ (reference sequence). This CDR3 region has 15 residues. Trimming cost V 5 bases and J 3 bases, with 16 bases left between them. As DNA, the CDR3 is TGTGCCAGCAGCCCCCGTGGGACCGTCCACACTGAAGCTTTCTTT. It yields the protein CASSPRGTVHTEAFF.

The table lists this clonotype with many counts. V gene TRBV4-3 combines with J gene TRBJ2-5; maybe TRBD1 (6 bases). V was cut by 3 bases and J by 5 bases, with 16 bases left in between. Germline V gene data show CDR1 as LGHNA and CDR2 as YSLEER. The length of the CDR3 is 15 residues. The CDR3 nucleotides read TGCGCCAGCAGCCATACCCAGGGGCTCGGGGAGACCCAGTACTTC. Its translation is CASSHTQGLGETQYF.

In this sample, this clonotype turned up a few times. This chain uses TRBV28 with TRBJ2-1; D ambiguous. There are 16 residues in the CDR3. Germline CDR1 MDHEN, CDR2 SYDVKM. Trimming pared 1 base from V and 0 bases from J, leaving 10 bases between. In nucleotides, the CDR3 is TGTGCCAGCAGTTTATCCGGGTCGGTCTCCTACAATGAGCAGTTCTTC. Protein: CASSLSGSVSYNEQFF.

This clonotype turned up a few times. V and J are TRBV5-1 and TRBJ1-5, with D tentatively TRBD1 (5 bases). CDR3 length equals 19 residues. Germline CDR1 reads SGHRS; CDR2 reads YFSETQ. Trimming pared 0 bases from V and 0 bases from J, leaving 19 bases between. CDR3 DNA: TGCGCCAGCAGCTTGGTATACGGTCAGGGAACTCTTAGCAATCAGCCCCAGCATTTT. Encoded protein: CASSLVYGQGTLSNQPQHF.